One and the same sample provided the 27 T cell receptor beta chains below, sequenced in a study of molecular identifiers for immune sequencing clone quantification. TCRdb reprocessed the PCR reads via MiXCR and lists one record per CDR3 protein. In the table there are tens of thousands of distinct CDR3 sequences, just over 35% of which are singletons. Sequencing input: naive CD8+ T cells from blood, with Jurkat cell RNA spiked in. Sample subset: FACS-sorted CD8+CD4-CCR7+CD45RA+ naive T cells. These receptors were taken from a human donor in good health. Some libraries in this study had Jurkat cell RNA spiked in.

Worth noting for this clonotype: The conserved phenylalanine or tryptophan normally closing the CDR3 is absent here, so this likely arose from a read error. The chain joins TRBV20-1 to TRBJ2-7, with D unresolved. Trimming removed 6 bases at V and 1 base at J, with 13 bases between. Per the germline V gene, CDR1 is DFQATT and CDR2 is SNEGSKA (reference sequence). The CDR3 contains 13 residues. The CDR3 DNA follows: TGCAGTGCACGGGTCAGTAAATCCTACGAGCAGTACCTC. Its protein product is CSARVSKSYEQYL.

At least ten counts were recorded for this clonotype. The rearrangement links TRBV9 to TRBJ1-5, with D maybe TRBD1 (5 bases). This CDR3 is 14 amino acids long. Germline V CDR1 and CDR2: SGDLS, YYNGEE. V lost 2 bases to trimming and J lost 1 base, with 7 bases between them. DNA of the CDR3: TGTGCCAGCAGCGTCGGGGACAGCAATCAGCCCCAGCATTTT. Amino acid sequence: CASSVGDSNQPQHF.

This clonotype was detected many times. This chain joins TRBV9 and TRBJ2-3, with 15 bases identical to TRBD2. V shed 3 bases, J shed 5 bases, and the junction held 4 bases outside the gene matches. Germline lookup yields CDR1 SGDLS and CDR2 YYNGEE. The CDR3 has 16 residues. The DNA for the CDR3 is TGTGCCAGCAGCGATGGACTAGCGGGAGGGCTAGATACGCAGTATTTT. It encodes CASSDGLAGGLDTQYF.

V and J are TRBV7-6 and TRBJ2-1, with 8 bases that match TRBD2. J lost 0 bases, V lost 5 bases, and 3 bases had no gene match. Germline CDR1 and CDR2: SGHVS and FNYEAQ. The CDR3 spans 15 residues. CDR3 protein: CASSESGSSYNEQFF. CDR3 nucleotides: TGTGCCAGCAGCGAAAGCGGGAGCTCCTACAATGAGCAGTTCTTC.

Concerning this clonotype itself: This may arise from a read error, as a much more abundant clone is one base away. The chain is built from TRBV4-3 and TRBJ2-5, with unresolved D. The V gene lost 0 bases and the J gene lost 1 base, with 9 bases spanning the gap. This CDR3 has 15 residues. The germline gives CDR1 LGHNA, CDR2 YSLEER. The CDR3 sequence: CASSQEDGPQETQYF. CDR3 DNA: TGCGCCAGCAGCCAAGAGGACGGCCCCCAAGAGACCCAGTACTTC.

The V gene is TRBV14, the J gene TRBJ1-1; the D gene is possibly TRBD1 (5 bases). Between the trimmed V and J ends, which lost 1 base and 3 bases, there was a span of 15 bases. Germline V CDR1 and CDR2: SGHDN, FVKESK. The CDR3 loop spans 16 amino acids. The CDR3: CASSQGKGGVDTEAFF. The CDR3 DNA is TGTGCCAGCAGCCAAGGGAAGGGAGGGGTCGACACTGAAGCTTTCTTT.

This CDR3 reads CASSPNRGGRGELFF. The CDR3 DNA sequence: TGCGCCAGCAGCCCAAATAGGGGGGGTCGCGGGGAGCTGTTTTTT. The rearrangement joins TRBV4-3 to TRBJ2-2; tentatively, D is TRBD2 (7 bases). Trimming removed 4 bases at V and 7 bases at J, with 16 bases between. This CDR3 spans 15 amino acids. Germline V gene lookup returns CDR1 LGHNA and CDR2 YSLEER.

This clonotype is medium-sized (0.01 to 0.1%) within its sample. The chain employs TRBV7-9 and TRBJ2-6; D is uncertain. The CDR3 is made up of 16 amino acids. CDR1 and CDR2 from the germline V gene are SEHNR and FQNEAQ (reference sequence). Trimming took 5 bases from V and 4 from J, leaving 15 bases between them. The CDR3 sequence is CASSNFLNSGANVLTF. CDR3 nucleotide sequence: TGTGCCAGCAGCAACTTTCTCAATTCAGGGGCCAACGTCCTGACTTTC. Drawing the rest from reference TRBV7-9 and TRBJ2-6, the complete variable domain is DTGVSQNPRHKITKRGQNVTFRCDPISEHNRLYWYRQTLGQGPEFLTYFQNEAQLEKSRLLSDRFSAERPKGSFSTLEIQRTEQGDSAMYLCASSNFLNSGANVLTFGAGSRLTVL.

This clonotype was counted a few times. Germline is not matched at one junction end, which may reflect a read error. The chain links TRBV24-1 to TRBJ2-3; D is perhaps TRBD1 (5 bases). Germline CDR1 KGHDR, CDR2 SFDVKD. This CDR3 is 17 amino acids long. The CDR3 DNA reads as TGTGCCACCAGTGATCGACGACCGGCTCGATTGACAGATGCGCAGTATTTT. Translating it yields CATSDRRPARLTDAQYF.

This clonotype was counted ten times or more. The J gene is TRBJ2-5, the V gene TRBV9; D perhaps matches TRBD2 (5 bases). CDR1 is SGDLS and CDR2 is YYNGEE in the germline V gene. Trimming pared 4 bases from V and 1 base from J, leaving 11 bases between. CDR3 length equals 14 residues. CDR3 nucleotide sequence: TGTGCCAGCAGCCCCGGGGTTTCCCAAGAGACCCAGTACTTC. The encoded protein is CASSPGVSQETQYF.

The rearrangement links TRBV2 to TRBJ2-1, with D hard to call. CDR3 length equals 15 residues. Per germline, CDR1 SNHLY and CDR2 FYNNEI. The V and J ends lost 1 base and 2 bases respectively, with 9 bases between them. CDR3 amino acids: CASSEVLGPYNEQFF. CDR3 nucleotides: TGTGCCAGCAGTGAAGTCCTCGGGCCCTACAATGAGCAGTTCTTC.

This clonotype was counted only a few times. The chain uses TRBV12-3 or TRBV12-4 and TRBJ2-2; no definite D call. Trimming stripped 11 bases from V and 3 bases from J, with 10 bases between. The CDR3 is 12 amino acids. CDR3 sequence (DNA): TGTGCCGTCGGCAGGTACACCGGGGAGCTGTTTTTT. This sequence encodes CAVGRYTGELFF.

This clonotype was found a few times. V gene TRBV20-1 combines with J gene TRBJ2-2, with D unresolved. V lost 7 bases, J lost 4 bases, and 10 bases lay in between. In germline, CDR1 is DFQATT, CDR2 SNEGSKA (reference sequence). The CDR3 spans 12 residues. CDR3 sequence: CSVGFGTGELFF. The CDR3 region has the DNA TGCAGTGTGGGATTCGGCACCGGGGAGCTGTTTTTT.

This clonotype was seen only once. The chain uses TRBV7-9 and TRBJ2-5, with 10 bases identical to TRBD2. V shed 5 bases and J 1 base; nucleotides not matched to a gene: 13. Germline V gene lookup returns CDR1 SEHNR and CDR2 FQNEAQ (reference sequence). The CDR3 spans 18 residues. In nucleotides, the CDR3 is TGTGCCAGCAGCCCTCGTCTAGCGGGAGCTCAATTCCAAGAGACCCAGTACTTC. Residues: CASSPRLAGAQFQETQYF.

Many counts were recorded for this clonotype. The chain employs TRBV12-3 or TRBV12-4 and TRBJ2-5, with a possible D match to TRBD2 (6 bases). Trimming pared 7 bases from V and 5 bases from J, leaving 14 bases between. The CDR3 extends over 13 amino acids. Here the CDR3 DNA reads TGTGCCAGCAAACTGGGACTTTCTGAGACCCAGTACTTC. This translates into CASKLGLSETQYF.

The genes are TRBV6-2 or TRBV6-3 and TRBJ2-4; D unresolved. The length of the CDR3 is 14 residues. With 0 bases removed from V and 7 bases from J, the gap between germline ends came to 10 bases. From germline, CDR1 is MNHEY and CDR2 SVGEGT. The CDR3 loop is CASSYSWGDNIQYF. In nucleotides, the CDR3 is TGTGCCAGCAGTTACTCATGGGGTGATAACATTCAGTACTTC.

Notes on this clonotype: A much more abundant neighbour one base away suggests this may be a read error. The conserved phenylalanine or tryptophan is not found at the CDR3 terminus, so this likely reflects a read error. This chain links TRBV29-1 with TRBJ1-1; D is ambiguous. CDR3 size: 11 residues. With 0 bases removed from V and 8 bases from J, the gap between germline ends came to 7 bases. Germline loops: CDR1 SQVTM, CDR2 ANQGSEA. The CDR3 DNA reads as TGCAGCGTTGAAGAGTGGCAGGAAGCTTTCATT. This encodes CSVEEWQEAFI.

This clonotype has ten or more counts. CDR3 sequence: CASSFSGGNEQYF. The CDR3 DNA sequence: TGTGCCAGCAGTTTTAGCGGAGGGAACGAGCAGTACTTC. The J gene is TRBJ2-7, the V gene TRBV28, with D possibly matching TRBD2 (6 bases). V shed 3 bases and J shed 5 bases, with 11 bases lying between them. The CDR3 is made up of 13 amino acids. In germline, CDR1 is MDHEN, CDR2 SYDVKM.

This clonotype was recorded many times. The rearrangement links TRBV6-6 to TRBJ1-5, with D maybe TRBD1 (5 bases). Germline V gives CDR1 MNHNY, CDR2 SVGAGI (reference sequence). This CDR3 is 14 amino acids long. V was pared by 5 bases and J by 2 bases, with 10 bases between. DNA of the CDR3: TGTGCCAGCAGTCGTTTGACAGGCAATCAGCCCCAGCATTTT. This sequence encodes CASSRLTGNQPQHF.

This clonotype was recorded at least ten times. The J gene is TRBJ2-7, the V gene TRBV12-3 or TRBV12-4, with no clear D. Trimming removed 3 bases at V and 5 bases at J, with 8 bases between. There are 12 residues in the CDR3. The CDR3 bases are TGTGCCAGCAGTTTGACCGGCCACGAGCAGTACTTC. Protein: CASSLTGHEQYF.

The J gene is TRBJ2-5, the V gene TRBV29-1; either TRBD1 or TRBD2 may fit D (6 bases each). Germline loops: CDR1 SQVTM, CDR2 ANQGSEA. CDR3 size: 14 residues. The ends were cut back, 5 bases at V and 4 bases at J, with 17 bases in the middle. The CDR3 is CSVHRGRPRETQYF. CDR3 nucleotides: TGCAGCGTTCACCGGGGGCGACCGAGAGAGACCCAGTACTTC.

This clonotype was counted between two and nine times. The gene calls are TRBV20-1 and TRBJ2-7; no clear D gene. Germline V gene data show CDR1 as DFQATT and CDR2 as SNEGSKA (reference sequence). V lost 5 bases and J 2 bases, leaving 13 bases between the germline ends. This CDR3 contains 13 residues. DNA for the CDR3: TGCAGTGCTGAACAAGACACTACCTACGAGCAGTACTTC. This encodes CSAEQDTTYEQYF.

At least ten counts were recorded for this clonotype. The chain combines TRBV20-1 with TRBJ1-1; D may be TRBD1 (5 bases). V lost 5 bases and J lost 7, with 23 bases in between. Germline V gene sequence: CDR1 DFQATT, CDR2 SNEGSKA (reference sequence). CDR3 size: 15 residues. The CDR3 DNA sequence: TGCAGTGCTGAACGGGTCGACCAGGGAAATATTGAAGCTTTCTTT. Encoded protein: CSAERVDQGNIEAFF.

V and J are TRBV18 and TRBJ2-7, with D uncertain. Per the germline V gene, CDR1 is KGHSH and CDR2 is LQKENI. The CDR3 runs 9 residues. Trimming shortened V by 8 bases and J by 2 bases, and 1 base separated the two germline ends. The CDR3 DNA is TGTGCCAGCGCCTACGAGCAGTACTTC. Its translation is CASAYEQYF.

This clonotype was observed a handful of times. This chain connects TRBV7-9 to TRBJ2-7; 7 nucleotides match TRBD1. CDR1 is SEHNR, CDR2 FQNEAQ, per germline (reference sequence). This CDR3 spans 14 amino acids. Losses at the gene ends were 5 bases for V and 4 bases for J; bases not matched to a gene: 8. Written as DNA, the CDR3 is TGTGCCAGCAGCGCTTCAGGGGGTTGGTACGAGCAGTACTTC. This translates into CASSASGGWYEQYF.

This clonotype was picked up many times. This chain connects TRBV7-9 to TRBJ2-3; D perhaps matches TRBD2 (6 bases). CDR1 and CDR2 from the germline V gene are SEHNR and FQNEAQ (reference sequence). The length of the CDR3 is 15 residues. Trimming left V 2 bases short and J 3 bases short, with 12 bases between. The CDR3 region is CASSLIISGTDTQYF. The CDR3 DNA is TGTGCCAGCAGCTTAATTATTAGCGGAACAGATACGCAGTATTTT.

V and J are TRBV12-3 or TRBV12-4 and TRBJ2-5, with D perhaps TRBD2 (5 bases). V shed 8 bases and J shed 5 bases, with 15 bases lying between them. CDR3 length: 13 amino acids. CDR3 residues: CASGLGSGETQYF. CDR3 nucleotides: TGTGCCAGCGGGTTAGGGTCGGGGGAGACCCAGTACTTC.